The next 12 T cell receptor beta chains were all read from a single sample in a study of CD8 T cells in Susac syndrome. RNA was extracted with the RNeasy kit, and a quantity of roughly 0.45 to 1 ug was reverse transcribed using random hexamers. TCRdb called the immunoSEQ multiplex PCR reads again in MiXCR, with one record for every CDR3 protein. The sample lists around 140,000 distinct CDR3 sequences, 94% occurring once. The sample consisted of CD4+ T cells from PBMCs. Receptors were obtained from a human donor in good health.

CDR3 DNA sequence: TGTGCCACCAGCAGAGTGGGGACAGCGAACACCGGGGAGCTGTTTTTT. The encoded protein is CATSRVGTANTGELFF. This chain links TRBV15 with TRBJ2-2; TRBD1 matches at 7 bases. The junction had 2 bases not matched to a gene; V was cut back by 1 base and J by 0 bases. The CDR3 covers 16 residues. Germline CDR1 and CDR2: LNHNV and YYDKDF (reference sequence). Combining the CDR3 with reference TRBV15 and TRBJ2-2 gives the whole variable domain DAMVIQNPRYQVTQFGKPVTLSCSQTLNHNVMYWYQQKSSQAPKLLFHYYDKDFNNEADTPDNFQSRRPNTSFCFLDIRSPGLGDTAMYLCATSRVGTANTGELFFGEGSRLTVL.

The CDR3 protein is CASSVTGLGMGYTF. The CDR3 nucleotides are TGTGCCAGCAGTGTAACAGGCTTGGGAATGGGCTACACCTTC. The chain is built from TRBV12-3 or TRBV12-4 and TRBJ1-2; maybe TRBD1 (5 bases). The CDR3 has 14 amino acids. The V end was cut by 5 bases, the J end by 8 bases, with 18 bases between.

The chain combines TRBV2 with TRBJ2-7, with 7 nucleotides matching TRBD1. Germline CDR1 SNHLY, CDR2 FYNNEI. The CDR3 loop spans 14 amino acids. V lost 10 bases, J lost 6 bases, and 15 bases stayed unmatched. The DNA for the CDR3 is TGTGCCACCCACCGTGATAGGGGGCTAGGCGAGCAGTACTTC. Residues: CATHRDRGLGEQYF. The full variable domain, its missing parts supplied by reference TRBV2 and TRBJ2-7, is EPEVTQTPSHQVTQMGQEVILRCVPISNHLYFYWYRQILGQKVEFLVSFYNNEISEKSEIFDDQFSVERPDGSNFTLKIRSTKLEDSAMYFCATHRDRGLGEQYFGPGTRLTVT.

This clonotype has only one observation. The chain joins TRBV29-1 to TRBJ1-1, with TRBD1 matching over 10 bases. J gave up 1 base and V 7 bases, and 6 bases lay outside the gene matches. CDR1 and CDR2 (germline): SQVTM, ANQGSEA. This CDR3 has 14 residues. The CDR3 reads CSAMGDRGNTEAFF. For the CDR3, the DNA is TGCAGCGCGATGGGGGACAGGGGGAACACTGAAGCTTTCTTT.

J is TRBJ2-7 and V is TRBV23-1; a weak D match, TRBD2 (6 bases). TRBV23-1 carries the ORF label, with uncertain function. V shed 2 bases and J shed 3 bases, with 17 bases lying between them. This CDR3 contains 16 residues. The CDR3 bases are TGCGCCAGCAGTCAAGAGCCATTACTAGCCAACTACGAGCAGTACTTC. This translates into CASSQEPLLANYEQYF.

The chain joins TRBV3-1 to TRBJ2-5, with 11 bases aligning to TRBD2. V gave up 6 bases and J gave up 1 base; unmatched junction bases: 4. Germline CDR1 reads LGHDT; CDR2 reads YNNKEL (reference sequence). The CDR3 loop spans 15 amino acids. The CDR3 protein is CASRAGTSGQETQYF. CDR3 nucleotides: TGTGCCAGCAGAGCCGGGACTAGCGGCCAAGAGACCCAGTACTTC.

This sequence joins TRBV20-1 and TRBJ2-1, with a possible D match to TRBD2 (5 bases). The CDR3 consists of 12 residues. Germline V CDR1 and CDR2: DFQATT, SNEGSKA (reference sequence). V was cut by 5 bases and J by 10 bases, with 15 bases left in between. DNA for the CDR3: TGCAGTGCTGGGGAGTTGCGGGCGGAGCAGTTCTTC. This gives the protein CSAGELRAEQFF.

V and J are TRBV19 and TRBJ2-7; D is uncertain. Per germline, CDR1 LNHDA and CDR2 SQIVND (reference sequence). V lost 5 bases and J lost 0, with 14 bases in between. This CDR3 comprises 15 residues. The DNA of the CDR3 is TGTGCCAGTAGTGAACAGCCTACCGACTCCTACGAGCAGTACTTC. Protein sequence: CASSEQPTDSYEQYF.

The DNA for the CDR3 is TGTGCCAGCAGACAGAACAGGGCGCAGACCCAGTACTTC. Translated, it gives CASRQNRAQTQYF. The genes are TRBV27 and TRBJ2-5; TRBD1 might be the D (6 bases). This CDR3 comprises 13 residues. Trimming removed 6 bases from V and 6 bases from J, with 14 bases in between. From germline, CDR1 is MNHEY and CDR2 SMNVEV (reference sequence).

The chain employs TRBV28 and TRBJ2-7, with D perhaps being TRBD1 or TRBD2 (6 bases each). V gave up 6 bases and J gave up 6 bases, with 15 bases separating them. Germline assignment: CDR1 MDHEN and CDR2 SYDVKM. The CDR3 has 13 amino acids. The CDR3 loop is CASSQMGGSEQYF. CDR3 DNA: TGTGCCAGCAGCCAGATGGGGGGCTCCGAGCAGTACTTC.

As concerns this clonotype: The junction differs from germline at one of its ends, possibly a read error. The V and J genes are TRBV5-1 and TRBJ2-7; TRBD2 aligns across 14 bases. Germline CDR1 is SGHRS and CDR2 is YFSETQ. This CDR3 region has 15 residues. Here the CDR3 reads CASSPGLAGAYEQYF. CDR3 nucleotides: TGTGCCAGCAGCCCGGGACTAGCGGGAGCCTACGAGCAGTACTTC.

This chain joins TRBV20-1 and TRBJ2-5; 12 bases line up with TRBD2. The CDR3 extends over 16 amino acids. V lost 1 base and J lost 2; bases outside the gene matches: 5. Per germline, CDR1 DFQATT and CDR2 SNEGSKA (reference sequence). The CDR3 coding sequence is TGCAGTGCTAGAGTCGGACTAGCGGGAAGACAAGAGACCCAGTACTTC. This codes for CSARVGLAGRQETQYF.